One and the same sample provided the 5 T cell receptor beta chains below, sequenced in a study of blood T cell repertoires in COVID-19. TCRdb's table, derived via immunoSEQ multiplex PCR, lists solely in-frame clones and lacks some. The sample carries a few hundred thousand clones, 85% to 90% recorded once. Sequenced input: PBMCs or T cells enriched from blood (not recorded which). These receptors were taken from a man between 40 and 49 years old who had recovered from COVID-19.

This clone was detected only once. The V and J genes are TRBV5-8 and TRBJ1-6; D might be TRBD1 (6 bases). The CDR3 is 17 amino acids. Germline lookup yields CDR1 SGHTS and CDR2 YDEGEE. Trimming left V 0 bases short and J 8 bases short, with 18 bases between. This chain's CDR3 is CASSLVLQGVVDSPLHF. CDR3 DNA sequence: TGTGCCAGCAGCTTGGTTCTACAGGGAGTCGTCGATTCACCCCTCCACTTT.

CDR3 residues: CASSLIGTRNTGELFF. The DNA of the CDR3 is TGCGCCAGCAGCTTGATCGGGACAAGGAACACCGGGGAGCTGTTTTTT. V is TRBV5-1 and J is TRBJ2-2; TRBD1 is a possible D gene (6 bases). V dropped 1 base and J dropped 1 base, with 11 bases sitting between them. Germline assignment: CDR1 SGHRS and CDR2 YFSETQ. The CDR3 is 16 amino acids. The whole variable domain, filled in from reference TRBV5-1 and TRBJ2-2, reads KAGVTQTPRYLIKTRGQQVTLSCSPISGHRSVSWYQQTPGQGLQFLFEYFSETQRNKGNFPGRFSGRQFSNSRSEMNVSTLELGDSALYLCASSLIGTRNTGELFFGEGSRLTVL.

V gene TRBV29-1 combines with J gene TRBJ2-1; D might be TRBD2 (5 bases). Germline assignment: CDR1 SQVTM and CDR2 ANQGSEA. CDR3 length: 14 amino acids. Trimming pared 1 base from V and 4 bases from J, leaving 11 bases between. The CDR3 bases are TGCAGCGTTGAAGGGGCCAGGAGGTACAATGAGCAGTTCTTC. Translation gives CSVEGARRYNEQFF.

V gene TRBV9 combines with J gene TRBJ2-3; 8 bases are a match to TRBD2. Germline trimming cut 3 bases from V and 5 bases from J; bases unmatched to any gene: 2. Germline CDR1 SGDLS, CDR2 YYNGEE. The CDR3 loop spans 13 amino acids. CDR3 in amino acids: CASSASGGDTQYF. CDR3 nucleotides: TGTGCCAGCAGCGCAAGCGGGGGAGATACGCAGTATTTT.

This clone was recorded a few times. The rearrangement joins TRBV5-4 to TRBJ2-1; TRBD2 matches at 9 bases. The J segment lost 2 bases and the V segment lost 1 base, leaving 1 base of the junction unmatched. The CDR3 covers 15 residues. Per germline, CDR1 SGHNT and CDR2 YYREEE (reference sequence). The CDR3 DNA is TGTGCCAGCAGCTTGAAGCGGGAGGCCTACAATGAGCAGTTCTTC. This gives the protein CASSLKREAYNEQFF.